Listed here are 2 T cell receptor beta chains from one sample, sequenced in a study of OX40 agonist ivuxolimab in advanced cancers. TCRdb's copy holds only in-frame clones and misses some; the assay was immunoSEQ multiplex PCR. The data hold roughly 35,000 clones, with roughly 80% observed a single time. Source: CD4+ or CD8+ T cells sorted from blood, taken in a trial of the OX40 agonist ivuxolimab. These receptors came from an adult with an advanced solid tumor such as melanoma, head and neck, liver or kidney cancer.

The chain employs TRBV6-1 and TRBJ2-1, with D tentatively TRBD2 (5 bases). The CDR3 spans 11 residues. V was pared by 7 bases and J by 4 bases, with 5 bases between. Germline assignment: CDR1 MNHNS and CDR2 SASEGT. CDR3 DNA: TGTGCCAGCACGGGATACAATGAGCAGTTCTTC. Its protein product is CASTGYNEQFF.

The chain couples TRBV28 to TRBJ2-5, with TRBD1 identical over 7 bases. In germline, CDR1 is MDHEN, CDR2 SYDVKM. J was trimmed by 5 bases and V by 5 bases; bases with no gene match: 5. This CDR3 region has 13 residues. The CDR3 nucleotides read TGTGCCAGCAGTGACAGGGTCTGGGAGACCCAGTACTTC. This sequence encodes CASSDRVWETQYF.